This record covers a single T cell receptor beta chain. Its target is not known. Its ends do not fully match the called genes, so a read error is possible. The second PCR ran about 6 to 12 cycles with a sample-barcoded 5' primer and J-beta primers. Each of the cDNA molecules was tagged by a template-switch adaptor with 12 random nucleotides. TCRdb independently ran MiXCR on the 5' RACE reads; one entry per CDR3 protein. The sample has about 1,500,000 distinct CDR3 sequences, 42% seen once; the top ten hold less than 8%. The sample originates from a study of blood T cells in healthy people across ages. Study-level points and caveats: Strong correlation was found linking TCR beta diversity to naive T cell percentage. Whereas aged donors had fewer naive CD4+ cells, long-lived donors had more of them and higher diversity. Diversity of TCR beta per million T cells declined in a roughly linear way with age.

CDR3 length: 14 residues. Germline CDR1 reads SGHRS; CDR2 reads YFSETQ. V is TRBV5-1 and J is TRBJ1-2; maybe TRBD1 (5 bases). Input material: blood. This receptor was obtained from a woman under 30 in good health. The CDR3, as DNA: TGCACCAGCAGATCCACGGCCCCGGGGGGAGGCTACACCTTC. This encodes CTSRSTAPGGGYTF.